This T cell receptor (beta chain) was observed in a study of T cells in Graves' hyperthyroidism and ophthalmopathy. RNA transcripts gave rise to amplified TCR beta CDR3 regions. In the first-round RT-PCR of the TCR CDR3, the HTBI primer set was used. From the multiplex PCR reads, TCRdb called clonotypes with MiXCR, one entry per CDR3 protein. Of 650,000 to 700,000 distinct CDR3 sequences listed, 15% to 20% are singletons. Study conclusions and caveats: Ophthalmopathy and stable hyperthyroidism were told apart by a 13 V-J model. Blood also held most thyroid clonotypes expanded beyond 0.001.

Reasons for excluding patients were uncontrolled infection, other autoimmune disease, pregnancy or lactation. Based on clinical symptoms, serum thyroxine and TRAb, thyroid ultrasound and orbital computed tomography, diagnoses were reached. CDR3 size: 16 residues. Germline CDR1 reads MNHEY; CDR2 reads SVGEGT. The ends were cut back, 7 bases at V and 1 base at J, with 19 bases in the middle. Concerning this clonotype itself: Its antigen remains unidentified.

This receptor was taken from a man between 50 and 59 years old with Graves' hyperthyroidism. Source material: blood. The J gene is TRBJ2-5, the V gene TRBV6-2 or TRBV6-3; the D gene is possibly TRBD1 (6 bases). In DNA, the CDR3 is TGTGCCAGCACTCCAGGGGAACGGACGATCCAAGAGACCCAGTACTTC. This translates into CASTPGERTIQETQYF.